This TCR beta chain comes out of a study of blood T cell repertoires in COVID-19. Background on the study: Sites across the United States, Italy and Spain contributed samples from acute and convalescent COVID-19. Sources were T cells, B-cell-depleted T cells, or PBMCs; the material itself was cDNA or gDNA.

In the original analysis: Estimation of nucleated cell counts relied on the amplification of reference gene primers. Clones were sequenced by immunoSEQ multiplex PCR, and TCRdb holds only the in-frame ones, with some missing. V and J calls and clone size are copied from that table; D and trimming were computed from the DNA. The data hold about 55,000 clones, with about 88% observed a single time. This receptor was identified in a man aged 55-75 years with active COVID-19. The source material was peripheral blood.

The CDR3 loop reads CASSLVRGSGDTQYF. DNA of the CDR3: TGTGCCAGCAGCTTAGTCCGGGGGAGTGGAGATACGCAGTATTTT. The chain employs TRBV7-8 and TRBJ2-3, with a possible D match to TRBD2 (6 bases). The CDR3 totals 15 residues. Trimming pared 1 base from V and 5 bases from J, leaving 13 bases between. The germline gives CDR1 SGHVS, CDR2 FQNEAQ.